The T cell receptor (beta chain) described here comes from a study of T-cell reconstitution after alpha-beta-depleted transplantation in children. Preparing the TCRbeta library involved the use of unique molecular identifiers. TCRdb reprocessed the PCR reads via MiXCR and lists one record per CDR3 protein. Among approximately 200,000 distinct CDR3 sequences, roughly 15% were seen once, and the ten largest hold under 15%. This clonotype has a handful of counts. Germline V gene sequence: CDR1 LGHDT, CDR2 YNNKEL (reference sequence). CDR3 length: 18 residues. The ends lost 4 bases at V and 5 bases at J; junction bases unmatched: 13.

V and J are TRBV3-1 and TRBJ2-5; 13 nucleotides line up with TRBD2. This TCR came from a human donor who donated a stem cell graft to a child with acute lymphoblastic leukemia. The sample was PBMCs from the stem cell graft donor, taken from the stem cell graft. CDR3 sequence (DNA): TGTGCCAGCAGCCCACTAGCGGGAGGGCCGGTGGGTAGGGAGACCCAGTACTTC. Protein product: CASSPLAGGPVGRETQYF.